A single sample gave rise to the 11 T cell receptor beta chains below, sequenced in a study of T cells in women clearing cervical HPV infection. Assay used: immunoSEQ multiplex PCR; TCRdb lists only in-frame clones, some missing. The listing contains 25,000 to 35,000 clones. The sample consisted of blood buffy coat. The source of these receptors is a woman between 18 and 75 years old with a cervical HPV16 infection that either progressed to CIN3+ or cleared (not recorded which).

As for this clone: The read gets to within 3 residues of the CDR3 end, and the germline J gene fills in the rest. The rearrangement joins TRBV7-2 to TRBJ2-7, with 9 bases matching TRBD1. CDR3 size: 15 residues. CDR1 is SGHTA and CDR2 is FQGNSA in the germline V gene. The V gene end was trimmed by 2 bases and the J gene end by 0 bases; junction bases not matched to a gene: 2. This CDR3 is CASSLTGGDSYEQYF. CDR3 DNA, as far as it was read: TGTGCCAGCAGCTTAACAGGGGGCGACTCCTACGAG.

To note about this clone: The CDR3 end falls 3 residues outside the read, so it is completed with the germline J gene. The rearrangement uses TRBV5-1 and TRBJ2-4, with 9 positions matching TRBD2. CDR1 is SGHRS and CDR2 is YFSETQ in the germline V gene. V shed 2 bases and J 4 bases; nucleotides not matched to a gene: 4. CDR3 size: 15 residues. The DNA read from the CDR3 is TGCGCCAGCAGCTTCGCGGGAGGGCCAAAAAACATT. Encoded protein: CASSFAGGPKNI. The full CDR3 protein reads CASSFAGGPKNIQYF.

Remarks on this clone: The read comes to an end 3 residues before the CDR3 does, leaving the germline J gene to fill in the end. The chain joins TRBV10-1 to TRBJ2-3; possible D gene TRBD2, 6 bases. Germline V gene data show CDR1 as WNHNN and CDR2 as SYGVQD (reference sequence). V shed 4 bases and J shed 6 bases, with 14 bases lying between them. The CDR3 extends over 14 amino acids. Partial CDR3 DNA: TGCGCCAGCAGTGTTTCTAGCGATGGGGATACG. Its protein is CASSVSSDGDT. The full CDR3 is CASSVSSDGDTQYF.

Turning to this clone: Coverage ceases 3 residues before the CDR3 finishes, and the germline J gene fills in the end. This chain links TRBV20-1 with TRBJ2-5; D is possibly TRBD2 (6 bases). In germline, CDR1 is DFQATT, CDR2 SNEGSKA (reference sequence). Deletions cut 6 bases from V and 7 bases from J, with 18 bases between. The CDR3 is 13 residues long. This CDR3 is CSAGGGSTGTQYF. Partial CDR3 DNA: TGCAGTGCCGGGGGAGGTTCCACCGGGACC.

Points on this clone: At one end the junction does not follow the germline gene, possibly because of a read error. The read gets to within 3 residues of the CDR3 end, and the germline J gene fills in the rest. Different DNA sequences within this sample yield the same CDR3. This chain connects TRBV19 to TRBJ1-3; TRBD1 aligns across 9 bases. CDR3 length equals 15 residues. Per the germline V gene, CDR1 is LNHDA and CDR2 is SQIVND (reference sequence). The DNA read from the CDR3 is TGTGCCAGTAGGCTCGGGACAGGGACTGGAAACACT. Amino acids: CASRLGTGTGNT. The full-length CDR3 reads as CASRLGTGTGNTIYF.

Regarding this clone: The sequenced fragment ends 3 residues before the CDR3 boundary, so the rest is inferred from the germline J gene. This chain connects TRBV19 to TRBJ1-3, with D unresolved. The CDR3 length is 15 residues. The germline gives CDR1 LNHDA, CDR2 SQIVND (reference sequence). V lost 7 bases, J lost 0 bases, and 13 bases lay in between. CDR3 in amino acids: CASKIGPRSGNTIYF. CDR3 bases read: TGTGCCAGTAAGATTGGGCCCCGCTCTGGAAACACC.

Remarks on this clone: The read comes to an end 3 residues before the CDR3 does, leaving the germline J gene to fill in the end. V usage is TRBV5-5 and J usage is TRBJ1-1, with D possibly matching TRBD1 (6 bases). V was shortened by 7 bases and J by 1 base, with 8 bases between the two germline ends. Germline CDR1 reads SGHKS; CDR2 reads YYEKEE (reference sequence). The CDR3 runs to 12 residues. The CDR3 sequence is CASARGNTEAFF. The DNA read from the CDR3 is TGTGCCAGCGCCAGGGGGAACACTGAA.

In the case of this clone: Read coverage stops 3 residues before the CDR3 terminus; the germline J gene supplies the remainder. The chain is built from TRBV30 and TRBJ2-5; no firm D call. V shed 1 base and J shed 4 bases, with 4 bases lying between them. The CDR3 has 11 residues. The germline gives CDR1 GTSNPN, CDR2 SVGIG (reference sequence). The CDR3 DNA, read in part, is TGTGCCTGGAGTGCCGGAGAGACC. Protein product: CAWSAGET. The full CDR3 protein reads CAWSAGETQYF. Filled out from reference TRBV30 and TRBJ2-5, the complete variable domain reads SQTIHQWPATLVQPVGSPLSLECTVEGTSNPNLYWYRQAAGRGLQLLFYSVGIGQISSEVPQNLSASRPQDRQFILSSKKLLLSDSGFYLCAWSAGETQYFGPGTRLLVL.

Regarding this clone: The CDR3 end is not reached by the read, which stops 3 residues before it; the germline J gene fills it in. Other DNA sequences in the sample encode the same CDR3. The gene calls are TRBV20-1 and TRBJ2-5; TRBD1 is a possible D gene (7 bases). CDR3 length: 14 residues. CDR1 is DFQATT, CDR2 SNEGSKA, per germline (reference sequence). Trimming pared 2 bases from V and 3 bases from J, leaving 13 bases between. Here the CDR3 reads CSARTPRGEETQYF. The CDR3 DNA, read in part, is TGCAGTGCTAGAACTCCCAGGGGGGAAGAGACC.

Concerning this clone: The missing CDR3 end, 3 residues past where the read stops, is filled in from the germline J gene. This chain connects TRBV19 to TRBJ2-2, with D possibly TRBD1 on 6 matching bases. With 4 bases removed from V and 5 bases from J, the gap between germline ends came to 17 bases. Germline CDR1 and CDR2: LNHDA and SQIVND (reference sequence). This CDR3 contains 16 residues. The covered CDR3 bases are TGTGCCAGTAGTAGAGGAGGTCAGGGGTCAACCGGGGAG. Translated, it gives CASSRGGQGSTGE. The entire CDR3 reads CASSRGGQGSTGELFF.

Regarding this clone: Read coverage stops 3 residues before the CDR3 terminus; the germline J gene supplies the remainder. V and J are TRBV19 and TRBJ1-3, with D possibly being TRBD1 (6 bases). V was pared by 5 bases and J by 4 bases, with 12 bases between. There are 14 residues in the CDR3. The germline V gene has CDR1 LNHDA and CDR2 SQIVND (reference sequence). CDR3 sequence reads: CASSVTGSGNTIYF. The CDR3 bases that were read are TGTGCCAGTAGTGTAACAGGGTCCGGAAACACC.